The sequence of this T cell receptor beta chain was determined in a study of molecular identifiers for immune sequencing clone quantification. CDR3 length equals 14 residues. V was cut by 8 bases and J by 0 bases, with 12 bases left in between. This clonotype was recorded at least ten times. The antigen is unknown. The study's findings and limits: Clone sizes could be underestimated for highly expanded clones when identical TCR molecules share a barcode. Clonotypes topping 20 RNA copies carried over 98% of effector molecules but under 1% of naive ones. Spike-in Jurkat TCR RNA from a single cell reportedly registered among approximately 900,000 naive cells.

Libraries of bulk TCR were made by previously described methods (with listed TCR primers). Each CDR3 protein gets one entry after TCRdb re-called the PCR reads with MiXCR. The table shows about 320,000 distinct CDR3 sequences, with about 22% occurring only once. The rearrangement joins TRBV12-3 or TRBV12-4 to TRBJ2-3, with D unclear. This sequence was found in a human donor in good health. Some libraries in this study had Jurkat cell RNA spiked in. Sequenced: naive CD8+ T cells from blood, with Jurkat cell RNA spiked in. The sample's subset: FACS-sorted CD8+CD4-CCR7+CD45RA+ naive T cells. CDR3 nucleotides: TGTGCCAGCGTACCGGGCGCTAGCACAGATACGCAGTATTTT. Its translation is CASVPGASTDTQYF.